A single sample is the source of the 18 T cell receptor beta chains below, sequenced in a study of cytomegalovirus exposure and HLA in healthy donors. The PCR contained 60 Vbeta and 13 Jbeta primers. The method was immunoSEQ multiplex PCR; TCRdb's version includes in-frame clones alone and lacks a portion of them. This table has 140,000 to 150,000 clones, around 80% appearing once. Sequencing was carried out using PBMCs. The receptors were sampled from a man between 40 and 49 years old in good health and CMV-seropositive.

This chain links TRBV2 with TRBJ2-1; D is perhaps TRBD2 (5 bases). The CDR3 loop spans 13 amino acids. Trimming took 6 bases from V and 6 from J, leaving 12 bases between them. Germline V gene data show CDR1 as SNHLY and CDR2 as FYNNEI. Here the CDR3 DNA reads TGTGCCAGCAGGGACTCTGGTAGCAATGAGCAGTTCTTC. It yields the protein CASRDSGSNEQFF.

The V and J genes are TRBV6-5 and TRBJ1-2, with D unclear. Germline V gene lookup returns CDR1 MNHEY and CDR2 SVGAGI. Trimming removed 5 bases at V and 5 bases at J, with 12 bases between. CDR3 length equals 13 residues. CDR3 sequence reads: CASSRLEVYGYTF. The CDR3 DNA is TGTGCCAGCAGTCGTCTGGAGGTATATGGCTACACCTTC.

The CDR3 DNA follows: TGTGCCAGCCTTGACAGGCGATTTAGCACAGATACGCAGTATTTT. Translation: CASLDRRFSTDTQYF. The gene calls are TRBV28 and TRBJ2-3; weak D call: TRBD1 (6 bases). The germline gives CDR1 MDHEN, CDR2 SYDVKM. This CDR3 comprises 15 residues. The V gene lost 8 bases and the J gene lost 0 bases, with 15 bases spanning the gap. Drawing the rest from reference TRBV28 and TRBJ2-3, the complete variable domain is DVKVTQSSRYLVKRTGEKVFLECVQDMDHENMFWYRQDPGLGLRLIYFSYDVKMKEKGDIPEGYSVSREKKERFSLILESASTNQTSMYLCASLDRRFSTDTQYFGPGTRLTVL.

This rearrangement joins TRBV11-3 to TRBJ2-1; D not certain. V was clipped by 5 bases and J by 6 bases, with 17 bases between them. CDR3 length: 15 amino acids. Germline CDR1 reads SGHNT; CDR2 reads YENEEA. CDR3 protein: CASSHRSKTGNEQFF. The CDR3 coding sequence is TGTGCCAGCAGCCACCGGTCAAAAACCGGCAATGAGCAGTTCTTC. The variable domain in full, completed from reference TRBV11-3 and TRBJ2-1, reads EAGVVQSPRYKIIEKKQPVAFWCNPISGHNTLYWYLQNLGQGPELLIRYENEEAVDDSQLPKDRFSAERLKGVDSTLKIQPAELGDSAVYLCASSHRSKTGNEQFFGPGTRLTVL.

This sequence joins TRBV7-9 and TRBJ1-1; 8 bases line up with TRBD1. Unmatched junction bases numbered 2, after V lost 2 bases and J lost 3 bases. CDR1 SEHNR and CDR2 FQNEAQ come from the germline V gene (reference sequence). CDR3 size: 14 residues. DNA of the CDR3: TGTGCCAGCAGCTTAATGGGACAGGACACTGAAGCTTTCTTT. Its protein is CASSLMGQDTEAFF.

J is TRBJ2-2 and V is TRBV5-1; D is possibly TRBD2 (5 bases). V was trimmed by 1 base and J by 6 bases, leaving 10 bases between them. Germline CDR1 and CDR2: SGHRS and YFSETQ. The CDR3 length is 14 residues. This chain's CDR3 is CASSLRTSAGELFF. The CDR3 DNA sequence: TGCGCCAGCAGCTTGAGGACTTCCGCCGGGGAGCTGTTTTTT. The full variable domain, in which reference TRBV5-1 and TRBJ2-2 provide the parts outside the CDR3, is KAGVTQTPRYLIKTRGQQVTLSCSPISGHRSVSWYQQTPGQGLQFLFEYFSETQRNKGNFPGRFSGRQFSNSRSEMNVSTLELGDSALYLCASSLRTSAGELFFGEGSRLTVL.

The gene calls are TRBV28 and TRBJ1-2; 9 positions agree with TRBD1. Germline lookup yields CDR1 MDHEN and CDR2 SYDVKM. The CDR3 extends over 17 amino acids. The J segment lost 2 bases and the V segment lost 2 bases, leaving 9 bases of the junction unmatched. The CDR3 spells CASSLRTGALVNYGYTF. The CDR3 bases are TGTGCCAGCAGTTTAAGGACAGGGGCCTTGGTCAACTATGGCTACACCTTC.

The CDR3 nucleotides are TGTGCCAGCAGCCCCGGGACACCTAAGACGTTCGGCTACGAGCAGTACTTC. Encoded protein: CASSPGTPKTFGYEQYF. The V gene is TRBV7-6, the J gene TRBJ2-7, with D maybe TRBD1 (6 bases). The CDR3 contains 17 residues. Trimming stripped 5 bases from V and 3 bases from J, with 23 bases between. Germline assignment: CDR1 SGHVS and CDR2 FNYEAQ.

The chain employs TRBV27 and TRBJ2-1; 7 nucleotides match TRBD1. The V gene's germline CDR1 is MNHEY and CDR2 SMNVEV (reference sequence). This CDR3 contains 15 residues. V shed 6 bases and J 0 bases; nucleotides not matched to a gene: 5. Here the CDR3 reads CASRRRGPSYNEQFF. In nucleotides, the CDR3 is TGTGCCAGCAGGCGTAGGGGGCCCTCCTACAATGAGCAGTTCTTC.

CDR3 DNA: TGTGCCAGCAGTTTTGGCCCCGGGTACGAGCAGTACTTC. Encoded protein: CASSFGPGYEQYF. This chain connects TRBV27 to TRBJ2-7; no reliable D call. Germline values: CDR1 MNHEY, CDR2 SMNVEV (reference sequence). V gave up 3 bases and J gave up 4 bases, with 10 bases separating them. The CDR3 is made up of 13 amino acids.

This rearrangement joins TRBV2 to TRBJ2-1; 14 bases align to TRBD2. Germline CDR1 reads SNHLY; CDR2 reads FYNNEI. CDR3 length equals 15 residues. J was trimmed by 6 bases and V by 4 bases; bases with no gene match: 2. CDR3 coding DNA: TGTGCCAGCAGTGGGACTAGCGGGAGGATCAATGAGCAGTTCTTC. Translation gives CASSGTSGRINEQFF.

The rearrangement joins TRBV21-1 to TRBJ1-4; no check of the table's D call, TRBD1, against the DNA was made. TRBV21-1 is termed a pseudogene. This CDR3 comprises 17 residues. DNA for the CDR3: TGTGCCAGCAGCAAGGATCCGAACAGGGCAACTAATGAAAAACTGTTTTTT. Its translation: CASSKDPNRATNEKLFF.

V gene TRBV11-2 combines with J gene TRBJ1-1; tentative D call: TRBD1 (5 bases). The CDR3 contains 14 residues. V was clipped by 0 bases and J by 12 bases, with 17 bases between them. Germline lookup yields CDR1 SGHAT and CDR2 FQNNGV. The CDR3 region is CASSLDPAREGPFF. The CDR3 bases are TGTGCCAGCAGCTTAGATCCTGCTCGGGAGGGACCTTTCTTT.

The rearrangement joins TRBV28 to TRBJ2-7, with 7 bases matching TRBD2. CDR3 length equals 15 residues. J was trimmed by 2 bases and V by 6 bases; bases with no gene match: 10. Germline assignment: CDR1 MDHEN and CDR2 SYDVKM. The CDR3 protein is CASSSIASGPYEQYF. The CDR3 DNA reads TGTGCCAGCAGCTCAATCGCTAGCGGACCCTACGAGCAGTACTTC.

J is TRBJ2-7 and V is TRBV6-1, with D unresolved. Between the trimmed V and J ends, which lost 4 bases and 2 bases, there was a span of 6 bases. Germline V CDR1 and CDR2: MNHNS, SASEGT. The CDR3 is made up of 12 amino acids. CDR3 nucleotides: TGTGCCAGCAGTGCCTTAACCTACGAGCAGTACTTC. Residues: CASSALTYEQYF.

Worth noting for this clone: Sequence at one end of the junction differs from germline and may be a read error. V is TRBV10-3 and J is TRBJ2-7, with 7 nucleotides matching TRBD2. The CDR3 totals 15 residues. From germline, CDR1 is ENHRY and CDR2 SYGVKD. The CDR3 bases are TGTGCTATCAGGAGCGGGACTACCTTAAGCTACGAGCAGTACTTC. It is translated as CAIRSGTTLSYEQYF.

This chain joins TRBV7-7 and TRBJ2-2, with a weak D call TRBD2 (6 bases). Trimming left V 6 bases short and J 4 bases short, with 18 bases between. Germline assignment: CDR1 SSHAT and CDR2 FNYEAQ (reference sequence). The CDR3 runs to 16 residues. The CDR3 DNA is TGTGCCAGCAGTCCTTTAGCGGAAGATTTCACCGGGGAGCTGTTTTTT. Translated: CASSPLAEDFTGELFF.

The chain has TRBV18 and TRBJ2-3, with TRBD2 as a possible D gene (6 bases). The CDR3 covers 16 residues. Per the germline V gene, CDR1 is KGHSH and CDR2 is LQKENI. V was shortened by 4 bases and J by 1 base, with 15 bases between the two germline ends. The chain's CDR3 is CASSLGDWTGTDTQYF. In nucleotides, the CDR3 is TGTGCCAGCTCACTCGGGGACTGGACCGGCACAGATACGCAGTATTTT.